This is a list of T cell receptor beta chains from one sample in a study of CXCR3-negative and CXCR3-positive naive CD8 T cells. For each CDR3 protein, TCRdb gives one entry from its re-call of the 5' RACE reads, without DNA. The sample features 140,000 to 150,000 distinct CDR3 sequences, with over 0.25% in its top ten. Input material: naive CXCR3+ CD8+ T cells from blood. All receptors derive from a human donor in good health. Some clones in this sample may be carry-over from other donors' samples. The CDR3 runs from the conserved cysteine through the conserved F or W.

>TRBJ2-2|TRBV4-1
CASSPSTPTGELFF
>TRBJ1-1|TRBV5-1
CASSLAQGATEAFF
>TRBJ2-7|TRBV7-9
CASSLIAGDEQYF
>TRBJ2-7|TRBV5-1
CASSLTVAGGSYEQYF
>TRBJ2-7|TRBV6-5
CASSYSMGESSYEQYF
>TRBJ2-1|TRBV7-9
CASSTNTLSNNEQFF
>TRBJ1-1|TRBV7-9
CASSLPGNTEAFF
>TRBJ2-1|TRBV12-5
CASGSLRQEQFF
>TRBJ2-7|TRBV5-6
CASSGDGTYEQYF
>TRBJ2-7|TRBV7-8
CASSLISVSYEQYF
>TRBJ2-2|TRBV7-6
CASSEPRGTENTGELFF
>TRBJ2-6|TRBV7-2
CASSLWVLAGGSSGANVLTF
>TRBJ1-2|TRBV10-3
CAISPLLEGANYGYTF
>TRBJ1-1|TRBV7-9
CASSSGRSSVFNDTEAFF
>TRBJ1-1|TRBV4-1
CASSQPIGTVNTEAFF
>TRBJ2-2|TRBV7-8
CASSAPGRRRDTGELFF
>TRBJ2-7|TRBV27
CASSLWGGSFYEQYF
>TRBJ2-3|TRBV12-3/TRBV12-4
CASRGRGGTDTQYF
>TRBJ2-7|TRBV25-1
CASRGAGEFEQYF
>TRBJ2-7|TRBV11-2
CASSLGGQVYEQYF
>TRBJ2-7|TRBV4-1
CASSQTGLAPYEQYF
>TRBJ2-7|TRBV29-1
CSVEPLTGGDYEQYF
>TRBJ2-7|TRBV5-1
CASSSWTGTYEQYF
>TRBJ2-7|TRBV6-5
CASSYSSRANEQYF
>TRBJ1-5|TRBV6-2/TRBV6-3
CASSSVGRGDDQPQHF
>TRBJ1-1|TRBV7-8
CASSSQNMNTEAFF
>TRBJ1-2|TRBV7-9
CASSPVVGQSENYGYTF
>TRBJ2-5|TRBV7-3
CASSSGLAAKETQYF
>TRBJ2-7|TRBV9
CASSVGGRYEQYF
>TRBJ2-1|TRBV4-3
CASSEGSSYNEQFF
>TRBJ2-7|TRBV14
CASSQYPGQVDYEQYF
>TRBJ1-5|TRBV20-1
CSARENYRVGQPQHF
>TRBJ2-1|TRBV9
CASSVGGGDEQFF
>TRBJ2-1|TRBV7-3
CASSLTTSGGAYNEQFF
>TRBJ2-3|TRBV5-1
CASSLAGGAQSTDTQYF
>TRBJ2-1|TRBV29-1
CSVEKEQPGEQFF
>TRBJ2-2|TRBV7-9
CASSGPGQGKRELFF
>TRBJ2-7|TRBV5-1
CASSLIWDRGRNEQYF
>TRBJ1-1|TRBV29-1
CSVEGGQLNTEAFF
>TRBJ1-1|TRBV11-2
CASSRTGLNTEAFF
>TRBJ1-1|TRBV4-3
CASSQVYDRAGTEAFF
>TRBJ1-2|TRBV5-1
CASSLGQNYGYTF
>TRBJ1-5|TRBV6-5
CASSWLQNQPQHF
>TRBJ1-2|TRBV29-1
CSAERQLETNYGYTF
>TRBJ2-1|TRBV4-1
CASSQVIPGALGRNEQFF
>TRBJ2-3|TRBV28
CASSPLAGGRGNTQYF
>TRBJ1-1|TRBV29-1
CSSRGRRLNTEAFF
>TRBJ1-2|TRBV6-5
CASSQGDGYTF
>TRBJ1-3|TRBV6-2/TRBV6-3
CASSDAYSGNTIYF
>TRBJ2-2|TRBV29-1
CSVTTVNTGELFF
>TRBJ2-1|TRBV13
CASSPRSALPSNEQFF
>TRBJ2-4|TRBV28
CASSFRGQTKNIQYF